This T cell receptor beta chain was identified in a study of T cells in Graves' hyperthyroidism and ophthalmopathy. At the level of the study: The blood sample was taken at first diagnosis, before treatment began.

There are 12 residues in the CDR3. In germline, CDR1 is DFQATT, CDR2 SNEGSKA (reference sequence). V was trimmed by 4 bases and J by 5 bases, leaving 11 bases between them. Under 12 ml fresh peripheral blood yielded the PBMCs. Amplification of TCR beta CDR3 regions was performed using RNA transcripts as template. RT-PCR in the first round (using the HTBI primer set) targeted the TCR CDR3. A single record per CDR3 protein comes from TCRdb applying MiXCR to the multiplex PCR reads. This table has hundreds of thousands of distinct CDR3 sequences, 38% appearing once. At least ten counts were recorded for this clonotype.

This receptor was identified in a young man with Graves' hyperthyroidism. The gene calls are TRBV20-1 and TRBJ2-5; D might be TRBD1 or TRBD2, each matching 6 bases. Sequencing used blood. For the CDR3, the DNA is TGCAGTGCTAACAGGGAGGACGAGACCCAGTACTTC. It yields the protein CSANREDETQYF.